Listed here are 30 T cell receptor beta chains from one sample, sequenced in a study of regulatory T cells in long-lasting Graves disease. Building of the TCR beta libraries involved iRepertoire HTBI primers and Arm-PCR of CDR3 regions. MiXCR, applied by TCRdb to the multiplex PCR reads, yields one record per CDR3 protein. The sample holds about 440,000 distinct CDR3 sequences, about 15% seen once. Time point in this sample: newly diagnosed GD, antithyroid drugs for less than 3 months. Extracted PBMC RNA gave rise to the TCR library. The same data also went into a second study, on T cells in Graves' hyperthyroidism and ophthalmopathy.

Here the sequenced sample was peripheral blood mononuclear cells (PBMCs), taken at new diagnosis, from a patient treated with antithyroid drugs. Receptors were obtained from a woman younger than 30 with Graves disease.

CDR3 region: CSASGANYGYTF. DNA of the CDR3: TGCAGTGCTAGTGGTGCTAACTATGGCTACACCTTC. The chain combines TRBV20-1 with TRBJ1-2; D unclear. Germline CDR1 reads DFQATT; CDR2 reads SNEGSKA (reference sequence). This CDR3 contains 12 residues. Trimming cost V 3 bases and J 0 bases, with 5 bases left between them.

There are many counts of this clonotype. V is TRBV28 and J is TRBJ2-7; 12 bases agree with TRBD2. Germline lookup yields CDR1 MDHEN and CDR2 SYDVKM. There are 17 residues in the CDR3. V lost 5 bases and J lost 4; bases outside the gene matches: 12. CDR3 DNA: TGTGCCAGCAGTCCCACCCCCAGACTAGCGGGAGATTACGAGCAGTACTTC. It codes for CASSPTPRLAGDYEQYF. Full variable domain (outside the CDR3, taken from reference TRBV28 and TRBJ2-7): DVKVTQSSRYLVKRTGEKVFLECVQDMDHENMFWYRQDPGLGLRLIYFSYDVKMKEKGDIPEGYSVSREKKERFSLILESASTNQTSMYLCASSPTPRLAGDYEQYFGPGTRLTVT.

This clonotype was counted at least ten times. The chain is built from TRBV2 and TRBJ2-2; 14 bases match TRBD2. The germline V gene encodes CDR1 SNHLY and CDR2 FYNNEI. The CDR3 sequence is 19 residues long. V was clipped by 2 bases and J by 0 bases; unmatched bases: 5. CDR3 bases: TGTGCCAGCAGTGAATTGGCGGGACTAGCGGGAGCGAACACCGGGGAGCTGTTTTTT. Amino acid sequence: CASSELAGLAGANTGELFF.

This chain connects TRBV7-2 to TRBJ2-5, with a possible D match to TRBD1 (6 bases). Germline V gene sequence: CDR1 SGHTA, CDR2 FQGNSA. Trimming took off 5 bases at V and 2 bases at J, with 15 bases between the two ends. The CDR3 spans 15 residues. As DNA, the CDR3 is TGTGCCAGCAGCCCCCAAGTAGGGGGTCAAGAGACCCAGTACTTC. Translating it yields CASSPQVGGQETQYF.

With respect to this clonotype: With only one base between it and a far larger clone, this is likely a read error. The chain couples TRBV2 to TRBJ2-5, with 7 bases that match TRBD2. The length of the CDR3 is 15 residues. CDR1 is SNHLY, CDR2 FYNNEI, per germline. The ends lost 0 bases at V and 11 bases at J; junction bases unmatched: 12. DNA for the CDR3: TGTGCCAGCAGTGAAGCGGGACTATACCACAATGAGCAGTACTTC. This gives the protein CASSEAGLYHNEQYF.

This clonotype was seen a handful of times. V gene TRBV9 combines with J gene TRBJ2-3, with 15 bases aligning to TRBD2. Germline loops: CDR1 SGDLS, CDR2 YYNGEE. V lost 3 bases, J lost 6 bases, and 14 bases stayed unmatched. CDR3 size: 19 residues. The CDR3: CASSARLMGLAGGGDTQYF. CDR3 nucleotides: TGTGCCAGCAGCGCAAGACTCATGGGACTAGCGGGAGGCGGGGATACGCAGTATTTT.

The table lists this clonotype with many counts. This chain links TRBV27 with TRBJ2-1, with D perhaps matching TRBD1 (6 bases). Germline V gives CDR1 MNHEY, CDR2 SMNVEV (reference sequence). V gave up 3 bases and J gave up 8 bases, with 14 bases separating them. The length of the CDR3 is 14 residues. As DNA, the CDR3 is TGTGCCAGCAGTTTGACCAAACAGGGCTATGAGCAGTTCTTC. Residues: CASSLTKQGYEQFF.

This clonotype was observed a few times. The CDR3 DNA is TGTGCCAGCAGTACTACAGGGTTCGAGCAGTACTTC. It codes for CASSTTGFEQYF. This chain connects TRBV28 to TRBJ2-7; a possible D gene is TRBD1 (6 bases). Trimming took off 5 bases at V and 6 bases at J, with 11 bases between the two ends. Germline V CDR1 and CDR2: MDHEN, SYDVKM. CDR3 length equals 12 residues. Complete variable domain (other parts from reference TRBV28 and TRBJ2-7): DVKVTQSSRYLVKRTGEKVFLECVQDMDHENMFWYRQDPGLGLRLIYFSYDVKMKEKGDIPEGYSVSREKKERFSLILESASTNQTSMYLCASSTTGFEQYFGPGTRLTVT.

This clonotype has just a few counts. The rearrangement joins TRBV20-1 to TRBJ2-7, with D unclear. CDR1 is DFQATT and CDR2 is SNEGSKA in the germline V gene (reference sequence). V lost 3 bases to trimming and J lost 7 bases, with 16 bases between them. This CDR3 comprises 13 residues. CDR3 region: CSASLGPSWEQYF. For the CDR3, the DNA is TGCAGTGCTAGCCTAGGCCCTTCCTGGGAGCAGTACTTC.

This chain uses TRBV20-1 with TRBJ2-3, with a tentative D call TRBD1 (7 bases). CDR3 length: 15 residues. Trimming removed 6 bases from V and 5 bases from J, with 21 bases in between. Germline CDR1 reads DFQATT; CDR2 reads SNEGSKA (reference sequence). CDR3 loop: CSAGRQGRVQDTQYF. Written as DNA, the CDR3 is TGCAGTGCCGGGAGACAGGGCCGGGTACAAGATACGCAGTATTTT.

This clonotype was seen at least ten times. The V call is TRBV3-1, the J call TRBJ1-1, with a tentative D call TRBD1 (5 bases). The germline V gene has CDR1 LGHDT and CDR2 YNNKEL (reference sequence). The V end lost 2 bases, the J end lost 6 bases, and 16 bases lay between the germline ends. This CDR3 region has 15 residues. Here the CDR3 reads CASSQISSGGAEAFF. In nucleotides, the CDR3 is TGTGCCAGCAGCCAAATTTCATCCGGGGGGGCTGAAGCTTTCTTT.

The sample holds a few counts of this clonotype. The chain is built from TRBV12-3 or TRBV12-4 and TRBJ2-2; 8 bases map to TRBD2. Germline trimming cut 5 bases from V and 1 base from J; bases unmatched to any gene: 3. The CDR3 has 15 amino acids. CDR3 sequence reads: CASSPTSENTGELFF. For the CDR3, the DNA is TGTGCCAGCAGTCCGACTAGCGAGAACACCGGGGAGCTGTTTTTT.

This clonotype has only a few counts. The genes are TRBV25-1 and TRBJ1-1; D remains unclear. The CDR3 spans 12 residues. Germline CDR1 is MGHDK and CDR2 is SYGVNS. The V end lost 9 bases, the J end lost 0 bases, and 8 bases lay between the germline ends. The DNA of the CDR3 is TGTGCCAGTTTAAGCGTGAACACTGAAGCTTTCTTT. Its translation: CASLSVNTEAFF.

This clonotype was seen ten or more times. The chain uses TRBV7-6 and TRBJ2-5; unclear D gene. The CDR3 has 13 residues. Trimming shortened V by 3 bases and J by 0 bases, and 5 bases separated the two germline ends. Germline CDR1 SGHVS, CDR2 FNYEAQ. The CDR3 reads CASSFNYQETQYF. The CDR3 DNA reads as TGTGCCAGCAGCTTTAACTACCAAGAGACCCAGTACTTC. Combining the CDR3 with reference TRBV7-6 and TRBJ2-5 gives the whole variable domain GAGVSQSPRYKVTKRGQDVALRCDPISGHVSLYWYRQALGQGPEFLTYFNYEAQQDKSGLPNDRFSAERPEGSISTLTIQRTEQRDSAMYRCASSFNYQETQYFGPGTRLLVL.

This chain links TRBV2 with TRBJ1-1; D is unclear. V lost 8 bases to trimming and J lost 1 base, with 14 bases between them. The CDR3 has 14 amino acids. Germline loops: CDR1 SNHLY, CDR2 FYNNEI. The CDR3 loop is CASGTEHPNTEAFF. In DNA, the CDR3 is TGTGCCAGCGGAACGGAACACCCGAACACTGAAGCTTTCTTT.

This clonotype was recorded many times. The chain recombines TRBV11-3 with TRBJ2-1, with D possibly called TRBD1 or TRBD2 (5 bases each). Trimming took 1 base from V and 3 from J, leaving 19 bases between them. The CDR3 runs to 18 residues. Germline CDR1 SGHNT, CDR2 YENEEA. The CDR3 DNA sequence: TGTGCCAGCAGCTTAGGCGACGGTTCGGGACCCCGCTACAATGAGCAGTTCTTC. Its translation is CASSLGDGSGPRYNEQFF.

The gene calls are TRBV7-2 and TRBJ2-6; 8 bases are shared with TRBD2. CDR3 length: 16 residues. The V gene's germline CDR1 is SGHTA and CDR2 FQGNSA. V was clipped by 5 bases and J by 1 base; unmatched bases: 4. CDR3 sequence (DNA): TGTGCCAGCAGCACCGTAGCGGGGTCTGGGGCCAACGTCCTGACTTTC. It translates to CASSTVAGSGANVLTF. Looking up the rest from reference TRBV7-2 and TRBJ2-6 gives the full variable domain: GAGVSQSPSNKVTEKGKDVELRCDPISGHTALYWYRQSLGQGLEFLIYFQGNSAPDKSGLPSDRFSAERTGGSVSTLTIQRTQQEDSAVYLCASSTVAGSGANVLTFGAGSRLTVL.

A remark on this clonotype: Germline and junction disagree at one end, which may indicate a read error. This chain links TRBV5-5 with TRBJ2-2; possibly TRBD2 for D (6 bases). CDR3 length: 15 residues. Germline V lookup: CDR1 SGHKS, CDR2 YYEKEE (reference sequence). The CDR3 sequence: CATSLGPGGAGELFF. CDR3 in DNA: TGTGCCACCAGCTTGGGTCCAGGAGGGGCCGGGGAGCTGTTTTTT.

This clonotype appeared many times. The chain combines TRBV11-2 with TRBJ2-1; 15 nucleotides align to TRBD2. Germline-derived CDR1 and CDR2 are SGHAT and FQNNGV. V lost 4 bases, J lost 5 bases, and 12 bases stayed unmatched. This CDR3 has 19 amino acids. The DNA for the CDR3 is TGTGCCAGCAGCTCCAGGACTAGCGGGAGGGCAGTGCGGAACAATGAGCAGTTCTTC. It yields the protein CASSSRTSGRAVRNNEQFF.

This clonotype was seen ten or more times. The V gene is TRBV11-1, the J gene TRBJ1-1; TRBD1 matches 8 bases. Trimming took 5 bases from V and 1 from J; bases not matched to a gene: 3. Germline-derived CDR1 and CDR2 are SGHAT and FQDESV (reference sequence). The CDR3 spans 14 residues. The CDR3 is CASSPDRGNTEAFF. CDR3 nucleotides: TGTGCCAGCAGCCCAGACAGGGGGAACACTGAAGCTTTCTTT. Using reference TRBV11-1 and TRBJ1-1 for the parts outside the CDR3, the full variable domain is EAEVAQSPRYKITEKSQAVAFWCDPISGHATLYWYRQILGQGPELLVQFQDESVVDDSQLPKDRFSAERLKGVDSTLKIQPAELGDSAMYLCASSPDRGNTEAFFGQGTRLTVV.

This clonotype has a count of ten or more. At one of its ends the junction is not consistent with the germline gene, which may arise from a read error. The V gene is TRBV9, the J gene TRBJ2-3; the D gene is possibly TRBD1 (5 bases). CDR3 length: 14 amino acids. CDR1 is SGDLS, CDR2 YYNGEE, per germline. The CDR3 sequence is CASNVGVRTDTQYF. As DNA, the CDR3 is TGTGCCAGCAACGTAGGGGTCCGCACAGATACGCAGTATTTT.

This clonotype was detected many times. The J gene is TRBJ2-7, the V gene TRBV28, with D uncertain. Trimming pared 3 bases from V and 7 bases from J, leaving 10 bases between. The CDR3 has 12 residues. Per the germline V gene, CDR1 is MDHEN and CDR2 is SYDVKM. For the CDR3, the DNA is TGTGCCAGCAGTTTTAACCGGATGGAGCAGTACTTC. Translating gives CASSFNRMEQYF.

Comment on this clonotype: One end of the junction varies from germline; a read error may be responsible. The chain employs TRBV20-1 and TRBJ2-5; unclear D gene. Germline CDR1 and CDR2: DFQATT and SNEGSKA (reference sequence). This CDR3 region has 16 residues. The chain's CDR3 is CRARSQLGRPQETQYF. The DNA for the CDR3 is TGCCGTGCTAGATCCCAATTAGGACGGCCACAAGAGACCCAGTACTTC.

A few counts support this clonotype. This chain joins TRBV5-1 and TRBJ1-4; D perhaps matches TRBD1 (5 bases). Trimming cost V 4 bases and J 14 bases, with 21 bases left between them. The CDR3 has 14 amino acids. Germline lookup yields CDR1 SGHRS and CDR2 YFSETQ. CDR3 amino acids: CASSTGAGEHGLFF. The CDR3 DNA follows: TGCGCCAGCAGCACCGGGGCAGGAGAGCATGGTCTGTTTTTT.

In this sample, this clonotype turned up a few times. The J gene is TRBJ2-3, the V gene TRBV29-1; D tentatively reads TRBD1 or TRBD2 (5 bases each). The CDR3 is made up of 13 amino acids. Germline V lookup: CDR1 SQVTM, CDR2 ANQGSEA. V was shortened by 5 bases and J by 2 bases, with 11 bases between the two germline ends. CDR3 region: CSVLGGTTDTQYF. CDR3 coding DNA: TGCAGCGTTCTTGGGGGTACCACAGATACGCAGTATTTT.

The V and J genes are TRBV28 and TRBJ1-5; D is ambiguous. The germline V and J ends were trimmed by 6 bases and 9 bases, with 9 bases remaining between them. Germline V gives CDR1 MDHEN, CDR2 SYDVKM. CDR3 length: 11 residues. Written as DNA, the CDR3 is TGTGCCAGCAGCCAAGGGTTGCCCCAGCATTTT. Encoded protein: CASSQGLPQHF.

V is TRBV6-2 or TRBV6-3 and J is TRBJ2-7; perhaps TRBD1 as D (6 bases). V lost 6 bases and J 3 bases, leaving 9 bases between the germline ends. The CDR3 has 12 amino acids. From germline, CDR1 is MNHEY and CDR2 SVGEGT. CDR3 loop: CASRGTSYEQYF. CDR3 nucleotide sequence: TGTGCCAGCAGAGGGACAAGCTACGAGCAGTACTTC.

J is TRBJ2-2 and V is TRBV30; maybe TRBD1 (6 bases). V lost 0 bases and J lost 5, with 10 bases in between. There are 14 residues in the CDR3. Germline V gene sequence: CDR1 GTSNPN, CDR2 SVGIG (reference sequence). CDR3 coding DNA: TGTGCCTGGAGTGTTGGCAGGGGAACCGGGGAGCTGTTTTTT. Protein sequence: CAWSVGRGTGELFF.

At least ten counts were recorded for this clonotype. The chain carries TRBV6-1 and TRBJ2-7, with D perhaps TRBD2 (6 bases). Germline lookup yields CDR1 MNHNS and CDR2 SASEGT. The CDR3 length is 13 residues. Trimming left V 6 bases short and J 3 bases short, with 12 bases between. This CDR3 reads CASRARGSYEQYF. CDR3 coding DNA: TGTGCCAGCAGGGCACGGGGGAGCTACGAGCAGTACTTC.

A few counts support this clonotype. This chain connects TRBV5-1 to TRBJ1-2, with D possibly matching TRBD1 (6 bases). Per the germline V gene, CDR1 is SGHRS and CDR2 is YFSETQ. The CDR3 is 15 amino acids. The V and J ends lost 1 base and 1 base respectively, with 11 bases between them. The CDR3 DNA follows: TGCGCCAGCAGCTTGAGCAGGGGCGTTAACTATGGCTACACCTTC. Amino acids: CASSLSRGVNYGYTF.